Below are 29 T cell receptor beta chains sequenced from a single sample in a study of T cell responses to AZD1222 COVID-19 vaccine. Clones were read by immunoSEQ multiplex PCR, and TCRdb kept only the in-frame ones, dropping some. The sample yields some 96,000 clones, under 90% seen once. The specimen was peripheral blood, collected on day 0 of AZD1222 vaccination. These receptors came from an adult in good health.

This clone has a count of ten or more. The chain combines TRBV4-2 with TRBJ2-5, with a weak D call TRBD2 (6 bases). The CDR3 has 14 residues. CDR1 and CDR2 from the germline V gene are LGHNA and YNFKEQ. Trimming pared 5 bases from V and 1 base from J, leaving 11 bases between. CDR3 in amino acids: CASSTTSRQETQYF. The CDR3 DNA reads as TGTGCCAGCAGCACCACTAGCCGCCAAGAGACCCAGTACTTC.

The chain recombines TRBV30 with TRBJ1-3, with TRBD1 matching 7 bases. In germline, CDR1 is GTSNPN, CDR2 SVGIG (reference sequence). V shed 0 bases, J shed 0 bases, and the junction held 5 bases outside the gene matches. The length of the CDR3 is 16 residues. CDR3 sequence: CAWSVTGPYSGNTIYF. In DNA, the CDR3 is TGTGCCTGGAGTGTGACAGGGCCTTACTCTGGAAACACCATATATTTT.

V and J are TRBV11-1 and TRBJ1-6; 7 bases line up with TRBD1. The CDR3 spans 14 residues. Germline V gives CDR1 SGHAT, CDR2 FQDESV (reference sequence). V lost 1 base, J lost 10 bases, and 4 bases stayed unmatched. Here the CDR3 reads CASSLGQGASPLHF. Written as DNA, the CDR3 is TGTGCCAGCAGCTTAGGACAGGGTGCGTCACCCCTCCACTTT.

V and J are TRBV12-3 or TRBV12-4 and TRBJ1-1; D remains ambiguous. Trimming took 7 bases from V and 6 from J, leaving 9 bases between them. This CDR3 contains 11 residues. DNA of the CDR3: TGTGCCAGCACCTCCAAACCTGAAGCTTTCTTT. This sequence encodes CASTSKPEAFF.

This rearrangement joins TRBV11-3 to TRBJ2-3, with 12 bases that match TRBD2. Germline V gene sequence: CDR1 SGHNT, CDR2 YENEEA. The trim removed 1 base at V and 6 bases at J, leaving 5 bases unmatched. This CDR3 comprises 16 residues. The chain's CDR3 is CASSLGLAGEWDTQYF. The CDR3 DNA is TGTGCCAGCAGCTTAGGACTAGCGGGAGAATGGGATACGCAGTATTTT.

The chain recombines TRBV2 with TRBJ2-3, with D maybe TRBD2 (6 bases). V lost 5 bases to trimming and J lost 4 bases, with 13 bases between them. Germline CDR1 reads SNHLY; CDR2 reads FYNNEI. The CDR3 totals 14 residues. CDR3 sequence reads: CASSSSGLPDTQYF. The CDR3 DNA follows: TGTGCCAGCAGTTCAAGCGGGCTTCCAGATACGCAGTATTTT. The full variable domain, rest sourced from reference TRBV2 and TRBJ2-3, is EPEVTQTPSHQVTQMGQEVILRCVPISNHLYFYWYRQILGQKVEFLVSFYNNEISEKSEIFDDQFSVERPDGSNFTLKIRSTKLEDSAMYFCASSSSGLPDTQYFGPGTRLTVL.

The V gene is TRBV3-1 (or the pseudogene TRBV3-2), the J gene TRBJ2-7, with unresolved D. The CDR3 is made up of 14 amino acids. Per germline, CDR1 LGHDT and CDR2 YNNKEL (reference sequence). V shed 7 bases and J shed 6 bases, with 19 bases lying between them. CDR3 DNA sequence: TGTGCCAGCACCCTGGACCGGGCCTGGGGCGAGCAGTACTTC. Translated, it gives CASTLDRAWGEQYF.

V and J are TRBV2 and TRBJ2-7; 9 bases agree with TRBD1. CDR3 length: 18 amino acids. J was trimmed by 4 bases and V by 7 bases; bases with no gene match: 20. The germline V gene encodes CDR1 SNHLY and CDR2 FYNNEI. The CDR3 bases are TGTGCCAGCACTGGGCTTGGGATTTCGGACAGGGGACGGTACGAGCAGTACTTC. This encodes CASTGLGISDRGRYEQYF.

This chain connects TRBV5-1 to TRBJ1-1; the D gene is possibly TRBD1 (6 bases). The CDR3 extends over 14 amino acids. Germline V gives CDR1 SGHRS, CDR2 YFSETQ. V lost 1 base and J lost 2, with 9 bases in between. The CDR3 DNA follows: TGCGCCAGCAGCTTGCCCAGGGGAAACACTGAAGCTTTCTTT. It yields the protein CASSLPRGNTEAFF.

CDR3 bases: TGTGCCAGCAGCGGGCCGGGACAGGGTAACGAGCAGTACTTC. Its translation is CASSGPGQGNEQYF. The chain has TRBV11-2 and TRBJ2-7; 9 bases map to TRBD1. CDR1 SGHAT and CDR2 FQNNGV come from the germline V gene. This CDR3 has 14 residues. Trimming took 5 bases from V and 5 from J; bases not matched to a gene: 7.

This CDR3 is CASSDLRSRKGEQYF. The CDR3 DNA reads as TGTGCCAGCAGTGATCTACGGAGCCGAAAGGGAGAGCAGTACTTC. The chain links TRBV25-1 to TRBJ2-7; D call uncertain. Per the germline V gene, CDR1 is MGHDK and CDR2 is SYGVNS. Between the trimmed V and J ends, which lost 3 bases and 7 bases, there was a span of 19 bases. The CDR3 sequence is 15 residues long.

There are a few counts of this clone. This chain uses TRBV29-1 with TRBJ1-1; tentative D call: TRBD1 (5 bases). The length of the CDR3 is 14 residues. The V end was cut by 2 bases, the J end by 6 bases, with 16 bases between. Germline V gene sequence: CDR1 SQVTM, CDR2 ANQGSEA. CDR3 bases: TGCAGCGTTGAAAGTCCGCAGGGAGGATCTGAAGCTTTCTTT. Protein sequence: CSVESPQGGSEAFF.

The V gene is TRBV18, the J gene TRBJ2-1; D remains unclear. CDR3 length: 15 residues. Germline-derived CDR1 and CDR2 are KGHSH and LQKENI. The V end lost 0 bases, the J end lost 9 bases, and 15 bases lay between the germline ends. This chain's CDR3 is CASSPPASVPGEQFF. CDR3 nucleotides: TGTGCCAGCTCACCACCCGCGTCTGTCCCGGGTGAGCAGTTCTTC. The variable domain in full, completed from reference TRBV18 and TRBJ2-1, reads NAGVMQNPRHLVRRRGQEARLRCSPMKGHSHVYWYRQLPEEGLKFMVYLQKENIIDESGMPKERFSAEFPKEGPSILRIQQVVRGDSAAYFCASSPPASVPGEQFFGPGTRLTVL.

The rearrangement uses TRBV30 and TRBJ1-3; D ambiguous. V was shortened by 5 bases and J by 2 bases, with 13 bases between the two germline ends. The CDR3 sequence is 14 residues long. The V gene's germline CDR1 is GTSNPN and CDR2 SVGIG (reference sequence). The CDR3 nucleotides read TGTGCCTGGCAGAGTGGGGAGACTGGAAACACCATATATTTT. As protein: CAWQSGETGNTIYF.

The genes are TRBV7-9 and TRBJ1-2; 7 nucleotides line up with TRBD1. The V gene's germline CDR1 is SEHNR and CDR2 FQNEAQ (reference sequence). The CDR3 is 14 amino acids. The V segment lost 5 bases and the J segment 8 bases; nucleotides outside the gene matches: 11. In DNA, the CDR3 is TGTGCCAGCAGCCTAGGACAGGCCCCAGGGGGCTACACCTTC. Translation gives CASSLGQAPGGYTF.

This rearrangement joins TRBV10-3 to TRBJ1-1; maybe TRBD1 (5 bases). With 2 bases removed from V and 5 bases from J, the gap between germline ends came to 9 bases. Germline V gene data show CDR1 as ENHRY and CDR2 as SYGVKD. The CDR3 consists of 13 residues. In DNA form, the CDR3 reads TGTGCCATCAGTGAGGGGGCAAGGACTGAAGCTTTCTTT. This gives the protein CAISEGARTEAFF.

The chain links TRBV30 to TRBJ2-5; no reliable D call. Germline loops: CDR1 GTSNPN, CDR2 SVGIG (reference sequence). The CDR3 is 12 amino acids. V was clipped by 1 base and J by 3 bases, with 6 bases between them. The CDR3 spells CAWSASKETQYF. The CDR3 DNA sequence: TGTGCCTGGAGTGCAAGCAAAGAGACCCAGTACTTC.

The chain recombines TRBV14 with TRBJ1-2; D unresolved. CDR3 size: 13 residues. CDR1 and CDR2 from the germline V gene are SGHDN and FVKESK. The V end lost 1 base, the J end lost 4 bases, and 7 bases lay between the germline ends. The CDR3 DNA follows: TGTGCCAGCAGCCAAGTCAGCCTCTATGGCTACACCTTC. Its translation is CASSQVSLYGYTF.

The chain recombines TRBV4-2 with TRBJ2-2; D possibly corresponds to TRBD1 (6 bases). V was pared by 4 bases and J by 4 bases, with 10 bases between. The length of the CDR3 is 14 residues. Germline lookup yields CDR1 LGHNA and CDR2 YNFKEQ. Here the CDR3 reads CASSRAGATGELFF. CDR3 coding DNA: TGTGCCAGCAGCCGGGCAGGGGCCACCGGGGAGCTGTTTTTT.

The chain couples TRBV3-1 (or the pseudogene TRBV3-2) to TRBJ2-7; D ambiguous. The germline CDR1 and CDR2 sequences are LGHDT and YNNKEL (reference sequence). CDR3 length equals 15 residues. Trimming stripped 2 bases from V and 2 bases from J, with 13 bases between. The CDR3 is CASSQMLGYPYEQYF. For the CDR3, the DNA is TGTGCCAGCAGCCAAATGCTCGGATATCCCTACGAGCAGTACTTC.

V gene TRBV4-2 combines with J gene TRBJ1-6; 7 bases map to TRBD1. The CDR3 has 16 residues. Germline CDR1 is LGHNA and CDR2 is YNFKEQ. Trimming cost V 0 bases and J 7 bases; bases outside gene matches: 6. The CDR3 sequence: CASSQEGDSRNSPLHF. In nucleotides, the CDR3 is TGTGCCAGCAGCCAAGAGGGGGACAGCCGAAATTCACCCCTCCACTTT.

V and J are TRBV27 and TRBJ2-3, with D perhaps matching TRBD1 (6 bases). The CDR3 sequence is 17 residues long. The V gene's germline CDR1 is MNHEY and CDR2 SMNVEV (reference sequence). Trimming took off 2 bases at V and 3 bases at J, with 18 bases between the two ends. The CDR3 DNA reads as TGTGCCAGCAGTTTAAGTTGGACAGCGGTATCGACAGATACGCAGTATTTT. It encodes CASSLSWTAVSTDTQYF.

The chain carries TRBV6-1 and TRBJ1-2; 10 positions agree with TRBD1. Germline trimming cut 1 base from V and 4 bases from J; bases unmatched to any gene: 6. Germline V gene data show CDR1 as MNHNS and CDR2 as SASEGT. The CDR3 extends over 16 amino acids. The CDR3 DNA sequence: TGTGCCAGCAGTGAAGAAACCGGGACAGGGGCCTATGGCTACACCTTC. It encodes CASSEETGTGAYGYTF.

The chain has TRBV29-1 and TRBJ1-4; possible D gene TRBD1, 5 bases. Trimming cost V 4 bases and J 7 bases, with 7 bases left between them. In germline, CDR1 is SQVTM, CDR2 ANQGSEA. The CDR3 length is 11 residues. CDR3 residues: CSVGGVEKLFF. The CDR3 DNA follows: TGCAGCGTTGGAGGGGTTGAAAAACTGTTTTTT.

V is TRBV5-6 and J is TRBJ1-2, with 7 positions matching TRBD1. The V and J ends lost 0 bases and 2 bases, in that order; junction bases with no gene match: 4. The CDR3 sequence is 15 residues long. From germline, CDR1 is SGHDT and CDR2 YYEEEE. CDR3 coding DNA: TGTGCCAGCAGCTTGGGCTCGGGACAGAACTATGGCTACACCTTC. Amino acid sequence: CASSLGSGQNYGYTF.

The rearrangement joins TRBV3-1 (or the pseudogene TRBV3-2) to TRBJ2-2; TRBD2 matches 11 bases. In germline, CDR1 is LGHDT, CDR2 YNNKEL (reference sequence). This CDR3 is built from 15 residues. After removal of 7 bases from V and 5 bases from J, the junction contained 6 bases not matched to a gene. The CDR3 DNA sequence: TGTGCCAGCACCGGACTAGCGGGTAGGACCGGGGAGCTGTTTTTT. This codes for CASTGLAGRTGELFF.

The CDR3 loop reads CASSYSSAGNSPLHF. The CDR3 nucleotides are TGTGCCAGCAGTTACTCGAGTGCAGGGAATTCACCCCTCCACTTT. The rearrangement links TRBV6-5 to TRBJ1-6, with D perhaps matching TRBD1 (5 bases). Germline CDR1 reads MNHEY; CDR2 reads SVGAGI. Trimming took off 0 bases at V and 7 bases at J, with 10 bases between the two ends. This CDR3 comprises 15 residues.

Notes on this clone: The same CDR3 also results from other DNA sequences found in this sample. The genes are TRBV3-1 (or the pseudogene TRBV3-2) and TRBJ2-7; D not certain. The CDR3 contains 13 residues. Germline assignment: CDR1 LGHDT and CDR2 YNNKEL (reference sequence). Trimming removed 1 base from V and 1 base from J, with 5 bases in between. The CDR3 DNA is TGTGCCAGCAGCCAAGCGGGTTCCTACGAGCAGTACTTC. Protein product: CASSQAGSYEQYF.

The rearrangement joins TRBV18 to TRBJ2-7; perhaps TRBD1 as D (6 bases). V gave up 4 bases and J gave up 0 bases, with 16 bases separating them. CDR3 length: 16 amino acids. CDR1 KGHSH and CDR2 LQKENI come from the germline V gene. The CDR3 nucleotides are TGTGCCAGCTCACGCACAGGGACCCTACCCTCCTACGAGCAGTACTTC. Protein product: CASSRTGTLPSYEQYF.